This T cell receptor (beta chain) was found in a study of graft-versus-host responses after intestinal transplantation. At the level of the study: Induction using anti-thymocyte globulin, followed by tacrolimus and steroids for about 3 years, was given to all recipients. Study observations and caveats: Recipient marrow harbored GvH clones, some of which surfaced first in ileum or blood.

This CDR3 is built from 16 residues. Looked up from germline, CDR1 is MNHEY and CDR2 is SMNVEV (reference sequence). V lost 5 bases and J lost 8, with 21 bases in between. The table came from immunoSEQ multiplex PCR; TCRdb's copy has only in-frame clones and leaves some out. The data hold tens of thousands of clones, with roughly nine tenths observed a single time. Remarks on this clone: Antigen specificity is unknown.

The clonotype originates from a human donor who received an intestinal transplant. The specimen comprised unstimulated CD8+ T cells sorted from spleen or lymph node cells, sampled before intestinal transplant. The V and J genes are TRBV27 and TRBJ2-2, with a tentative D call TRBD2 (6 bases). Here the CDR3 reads CASSPSGTGALGELFF. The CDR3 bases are TGTGCCAGCAGTCCATCGGGGACGGGAGCTTTGGGGGAGCTGTTTTTT.